Listed below are T cell receptor beta chains from one sample, sequenced in a study of post-analysis software for immune sequencing data. Via MiXCR, TCRdb re-called the PCR reads, giving one row per CDR3 protein. The repertoire consists of some 800,000 distinct CDR3 sequences, with more than 45% occurring once and the leading ten covering roughly 4.4%. Source material: blood. These receptors came from a girl aged 10 to 17 with multiple sclerosis. Both conserved end residues are part of each CDR3. Each record gives: J gene, clone size, D gene, V gene, CDR3 protein, CDR3 DNA. The D gene is left open where the match is weak. Clone size appears in some rows only: once, few, many, or a class for an expanded clone.

>TRBJ2-1|few|-|TRBV10-3
CAISGGLAEELLEQFF
TGTGCCATCAGTGGGGGGCTAGCGGAAGAGCTCCTTGAGCAGTTCTTC
>TRBJ2-7|-|-|TRBV20-1
CSARQGPDEQYF
TGCAGTGCTAGACAGGGGCCAGACGAGCAGTACTTC
>TRBJ2-1|-|-|TRBV11-3
CASSPSTEGVLNEQFF
TGTGCCAGCAGCCCGTCGACCGAGGGAGTCCTCAATGAGCAGTTCTTC
>TRBJ2-3|-|-|TRBV4-3
CASSQDLGGLSTDTQYF
TGCGCCAGCAGCCAAGATTTGGGGGGATTAAGCACAGATACGCAGTATTTT
>TRBJ2-4|-|-|TRBV12-5
CASGLAAVREQYF
TGTGCTAGTGGTTTGGCCGCAGTCCGGGAGCAGTACTTC
>TRBJ2-1|few|TRBD2|TRBV29-1
CSVEPGGSYNEQFF
TGCAGCGTTGAACCGGGAGGTTCCTACAATGAGCAGTTCTTC
>TRBJ1-1|-|-|TRBV9
CASSGEVGAEAFF
TGTGCCAGCAGCGGGGAAGTCGGGGCTGAAGCTTTCTTT
>TRBJ2-7|-|-|TRBV28
CASSPLLGNTYEQYF
TGTGCCAGCAGTCCCCTTTTGGGGAATACCTACGAGCAGTACTTC
>TRBJ2-3|few|-|TRBV29-1
CSGQVLTGRDTQYF
TGCAGCGGACAGGTGCTGACAGGGAGGGATACGCAGTATTTT
>TRBJ2-7|-|TRBD2|TRBV19
CASSLSFREGSGEQYF
TGTGCCAGTAGTCTTTCCTTCCGGGAGGGCTCTGGCGAGCAGTACTTC